This T cell receptor (beta chain) emerged from a study of OX40 agonist ivuxolimab in advanced cancers. The wider study: Under the entry rules, prior anti-PD-1, anti-PD-L1 or anti-CTLA-4 therapy was allowed, and approximately 40% had some.

Clones were sequenced by immunoSEQ multiplex PCR, and TCRdb holds only the in-frame ones, with some missing. The table shows 70,000 or so clones, with around 81% occurring only once. The ends were cut back, 5 bases at V and 7 bases at J, with 11 bases in the middle. CDR3 length: 12 amino acids. Germline V gene sequence: CDR1 SGHTA, CDR2 FQGNSA. The chain recombines TRBV7-2 with TRBJ2-5, with D perhaps TRBD2 (5 bases). The sequenced sample was CD4+ or CD8+ T cells sorted from blood, obtained in a trial of the OX40 agonist ivuxolimab. This TCR was sampled from an adult with an advanced solid tumor such as melanoma, head and neck, liver or kidney cancer. The DNA for the CDR3 is TGTGCCAGCAGCCGCCCCGGAGGGACCCAGTACTTC. The encoded protein is CASSRPGGTQYF.